These T cell receptor beta chains were read from a single sample in a study of shared clonotypes between healthy human individuals. Generated by immunoSEQ multiplex PCR, the TCRdb table keeps only in-frame clones and is missing some. The data contain some 2.1 million clones, less than 95% of them seen just once; the ten biggest clones take up 0.85% to 1.2%. What was sequenced was naive CD8+ T cells sorted from blood. Every receptor here comes from a man aged 18 to 30 in good health. Each CDR3 is given with its conserved first and last residue. A D gene is named only where the DNA matches it firmly. Size values are once, few and many counts, or a class for expanded clones, and some rows have none.

D	V	size	J	CDR3	DNA
-	TRBV7-2	-	TRBJ2-7	CASSFDRFSYEQYF	TGTGCCAGCAGCTTCGACAGGTTCTCCTACGAGCAGTACTTC
-	TRBV11-1	-	TRBJ2-3	CASSLGPDTQYF	TGTGCCAGCAGCTTAGGGCCAGATACGCAGTATTTT
TRBD1	TRBV6-5	-	TRBJ2-7	CASRTGTVSYEQYF	TGTGCCAGCAGAACCGGGACAGTCTCCTACGAGCAGTACTTC
-	TRBV13	once	TRBJ2-5	CASSSRGTGETQYF	TGTGCCAGCAGCTCCCGGGGAACGGGAGAGACCCAGTACTTC
TRBD1	TRBV28	-	TRBJ2-7	CASRPMYGTGVYEQYF	TGTGCCAGCAGGCCGATGTATGGGACAGGGGTATACGAGCAGTACTTC
TRBD1	TRBV5-1	-	TRBJ1-2	CASSLEGQGIFGYTF	TGCGCCAGCAGCTTGGAGGGACAGGGAATCTTTGGCTACACCTTC
-	TRBV29-1	-	TRBJ2-6	CSVEDLDSGANVLTF	TGCAGCGTTGAAGATTTAGACTCTGGGGCCAACGTCCTGACTTTC
-	TRBV7-2	-	TRBJ1-5	CASSFWDAGNQPQHF	TGTGCCAGCAGCTTTTGGGATGCGGGCAATCAGCCCCAGCATTTT
-	TRBV4-2	-	TRBJ2-3	CASSHSGGSDTQYF	TGTGCCAGCAGCCATTCGGGGGGCTCAGATACGCAGTATTTT
TRBD2	TRBV5-1	-	TRBJ2-1	CASSFELAGAYNEQFF	TGCGCCAGCAGCTTCGAACTAGCGGGGGCCTACAATGAGCAGTTCTTC
TRBD2	TRBV29-1	-	TRBJ2-1	CSVPPASGTYNEQFF	TGCAGCGTGCCCCCGGCTAGCGGGACGTACAATGAGCAGTTCTTC
-	TRBV9	-	TRBJ2-5	CASSPRPGLKETQYF	TGTGCCAGCAGCCCACGCCCCGGGCTAAAAGAGACCCAGTACTTC
-	TRBV28	-	TRBJ1-4	CASSPRFSLTNEKLFF	TGTGCCAGCTCTCCCAGGTTCTCCTTAACTAATGAAAAACTGTTTTTT
-	TRBV6-5	-	TRBJ1-1	CASSHGPGDEAFF	TGTGCCAGCAGTCACGGCCCGGGGGATGAAGCTTTCTTT
TRBD1	TRBV6-6	once	TRBJ2-7	CASSHTGQGSYEQYF	TGTGCCAGCAGCCACACCGGACAGGGGAGTTACGAGCAGTACTTC
TRBD1	TRBV6-5	-	TRBJ2-7	CASSWTGGNEQYF	TGTGCCAGCAGCTGGACAGGAGGCAACGAGCAGTACTTC
TRBD2	TRBV6-5	-	TRBJ2-7	CASSSGTSVYEQYF	TGTGCCAGCAGCTCCGGGACTAGCGTCTACGAGCAGTACTTC
-	TRBV13	-	TRBJ1-4	CASSLAGMGEKLFF	TGTGCCAGCAGCTTAGCAGGGATGGGGGAAAAACTGTTTTTT
TRBD2	TRBV30	-	TRBJ2-7	CAWRGRGLFSYEQYF	TGTGCCTGGAGGGGGAGGGGCCTCTTCTCCTACGAGCAGTACTTC
TRBD2	TRBV2	-	TRBJ2-4	CASRRGDSNIQYF	TGTGCCAGCAGACGGGGGGACTCAAACATTCAGTACTTC
-	TRBV11-2	few	TRBJ1-2	CASSSNYGYTF	TGTGCCAGCAGCTCCAACTATGGCTACACCTTC
-	TRBV6-5	-	TRBJ2-2	CASSRLAANTGELFF	TGTGCCAGCAGCCGATTAGCTGCGAACACCGGGGAGCTGTTTTTT
TRBD2	TRBV5-1	-	TRBJ2-1	CASSQGLAYNEQFF	TGCGCCAGCAGCCAGGGACTAGCCTACAATGAGCAGTTCTTC
-	TRBV13	-	TRBJ2-1	CASSVLGGPTYNEQFF	TGTGCCAGCAGCGTACTCGGGGGCCCAACCTACAATGAGCAGTTCTTC
TRBD1	TRBV7-9	-	TRBJ2-6	CASTSPRQGLPGANVLTF	TGTGCCAGCACCTCACCGAGACAGGGATTGCCTGGGGCCAACGTCCTGACTTTC
TRBD2	TRBV5-4	-	TRBJ2-5	CASRPTSMDPHETQYF	TGTGCCAGCAGACCGACTAGCATGGACCCCCACGAGACCCAGTACTTC
-	TRBV2	-	TRBJ1-1	CASSETGRQKNTEAFF	TGTGCCAGCAGTGAAACCGGTCGACAGAAGAACACTGAAGCTTTCTTT
-	TRBV27	once	TRBJ2-7	CASSLSASYEQYF	TGTGCCAGCAGTTTGAGCGCCTCCTACGAGCAGTACTTC
TRBD1	TRBV11-2	-	TRBJ2-7	CASSWTGGAYHEQYF	TGTGCCAGCAGCTGGACAGGGGGCGCGTACCACGAGCAGTACTTC
TRBD2	TRBV5-4	-	TRBJ2-1	CASSHETSGRSSYNEQFF	TGTGCCAGCAGCCACGAGACTAGCGGGAGGAGCTCCTACAATGAGCAGTTCTTC
-	TRBV28	-	TRBJ2-7	CASSLRDESSYEQYF	TGTGCCAGCAGTTTAAGGGACGAGAGCTCCTACGAGCAGTACTTC
-	TRBV7-9	-	TRBJ2-7	CASSPESGSSYEQYF	TGTGCCAGCAGCCCGGAGTCGGGGAGCTCCTACGAGCAGTACTTC
TRBD2	TRBV25-1	-	TRBJ2-7	CASSDTVGLAVYEQYF	TGTGCCAGCAGTGACACGGTGGGACTAGCGGTTTACGAGCAGTACTTC
-	TRBV13	-	TRBJ2-3	CASSFTEGERGTDTQYF	TGTGCCAGCAGCTTCACGGAGGGGGAGCGGGGCACAGATACGCAGTATTTT
-	TRBV9	-	TRBJ2-5	CASSSPTGQETQYF	TGTGCCAGCAGCTCCCCGACGGGCCAAGAGACCCAGTACTTC
TRBD1	TRBV5-1	-	TRBJ2-1	CASSLGQGYNEQFF	TGCGCCAGCAGCTTGGGACAGGGTTACAATGAGCAGTTCTTC
TRBD1	TRBV13	-	TRBJ1-5	CASSLGGRGSNQPQHF	TGTGCCAGCAGCTTAGGTGGCAGGGGGAGCAATCAGCCCCAGCATTTT
TRBD1	TRBV7-8	-	TRBJ2-5	CASSLTLGQGAETQYF	TGTGCCAGCAGCTTAACCCTCGGACAGGGAGCGGAGACCCAGTACTTC
TRBD2	TRBV5-1	-	TRBJ2-2	CASRASGVSGAGELFF	TGCGCCAGCAGAGCTAGCGGGGTTTCGGGCGCCGGGGAGCTGTTTTTT
-	TRBV27	-	TRBJ2-1	CASSSAYNEQFF	TGTGCCAGCAGTTCCGCATACAATGAGCAGTTCTTC
TRBD2	TRBV6-1	few	TRBJ2-7	CASSEGSGGPYEQYF	TGTGCCAGCAGTGAGGGTAGCGGGGGTCCCTACGAGCAGTACTTC
-	TRBV5-6	-	TRBJ2-7	CASSLAGRAYEQYF	TGTGCCAGCAGCTTGGCAGGCAGGGCCTACGAGCAGTACTTC
-	TRBV27	-	TRBJ2-1	CASSPSRGEVYNEQFF	TGTGCCAGCAGTCCCTCTCGAGGGGAGGTATACAATGAGCAGTTCTTC
TRBD2	TRBV4-1	-	TRBJ2-1	CASSRLAGVVNEQFF	TGCGCCAGCTCCCGACTAGCGGGAGTCGTAAATGAGCAGTTCTTC
TRBD2	TRBV10-3	-	TRBJ2-2	CAISVRDSGTSDRLFF	TGTGCCATCAGTGTCCGGGACAGCGGGACTAGCGATCGGCTGTTTTTT
TRBD1	TRBV7-2	-	TRBJ2-2	CASSYTGTGHTGELFF	TGTGCCAGCAGCTATACCGGGACAGGTCACACCGGGGAGCTGTTTTTT